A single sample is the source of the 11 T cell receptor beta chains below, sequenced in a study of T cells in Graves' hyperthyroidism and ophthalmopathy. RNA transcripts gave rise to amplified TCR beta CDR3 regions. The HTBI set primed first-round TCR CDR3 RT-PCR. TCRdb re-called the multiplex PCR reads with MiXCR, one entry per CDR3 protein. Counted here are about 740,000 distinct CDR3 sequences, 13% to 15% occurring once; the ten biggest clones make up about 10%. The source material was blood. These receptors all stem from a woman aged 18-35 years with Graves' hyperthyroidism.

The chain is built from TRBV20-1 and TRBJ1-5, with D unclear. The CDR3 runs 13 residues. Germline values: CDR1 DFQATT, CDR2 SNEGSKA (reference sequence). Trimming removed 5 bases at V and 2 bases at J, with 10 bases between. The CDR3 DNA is TGCAGTGCTGGCCTGCGAGGCAATCAGCCCCAGCATTTT. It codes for CSAGLRGNQPQHF.

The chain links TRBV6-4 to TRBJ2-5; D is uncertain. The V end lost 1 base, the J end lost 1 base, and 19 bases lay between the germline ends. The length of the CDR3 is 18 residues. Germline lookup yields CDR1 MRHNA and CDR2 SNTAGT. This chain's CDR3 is CASSDLTAESCIQETQYF. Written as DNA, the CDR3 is TGTGCCAGCAGTGACTTAACGGCCGAGAGTTGCATCCAAGAGACCCAGTACTTC.

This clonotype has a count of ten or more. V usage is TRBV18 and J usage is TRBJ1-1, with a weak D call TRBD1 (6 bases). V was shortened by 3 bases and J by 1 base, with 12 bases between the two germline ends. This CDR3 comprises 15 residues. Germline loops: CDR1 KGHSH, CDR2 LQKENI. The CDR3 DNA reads TGTGCCAGCTCACCCTACGCACAGGGGAACACTGAAGCTTTCTTT. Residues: CASSPYAQGNTEAFF.

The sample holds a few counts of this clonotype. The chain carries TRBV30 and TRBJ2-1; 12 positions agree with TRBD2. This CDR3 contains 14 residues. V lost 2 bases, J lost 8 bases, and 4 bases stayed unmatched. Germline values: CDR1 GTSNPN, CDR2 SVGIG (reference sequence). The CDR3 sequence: CAWSLAGGVDEQFF. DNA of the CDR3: TGTGCCTGGAGTCTAGCGGGAGGGGTGGATGAGCAGTTCTTC.

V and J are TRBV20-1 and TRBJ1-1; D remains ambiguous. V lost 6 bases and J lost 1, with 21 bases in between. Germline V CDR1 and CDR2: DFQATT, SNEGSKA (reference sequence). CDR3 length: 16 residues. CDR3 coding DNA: TGCAGTGCCACTCGTGCCTGGGGTCTAGGGAACACTGAAGCTTTCTTT. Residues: CSATRAWGLGNTEAFF.

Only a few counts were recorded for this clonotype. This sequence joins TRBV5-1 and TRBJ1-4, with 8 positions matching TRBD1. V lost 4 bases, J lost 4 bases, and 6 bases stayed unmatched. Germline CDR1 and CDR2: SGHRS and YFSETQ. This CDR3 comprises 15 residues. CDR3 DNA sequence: TGCGCCAGCAGCCCGGGACAGGAAAGTAATGAAAAACTGTTTTTT. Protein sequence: CASSPGQESNEKLFF.

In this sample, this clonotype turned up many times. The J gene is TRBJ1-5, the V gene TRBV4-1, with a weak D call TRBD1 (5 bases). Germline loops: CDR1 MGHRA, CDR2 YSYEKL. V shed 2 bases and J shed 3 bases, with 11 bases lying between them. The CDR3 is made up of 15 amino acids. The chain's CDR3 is CASSQIGAPNQPQHF. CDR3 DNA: TGCGCCAGCAGCCAAATAGGGGCCCCCAATCAGCCCCAGCATTTT.

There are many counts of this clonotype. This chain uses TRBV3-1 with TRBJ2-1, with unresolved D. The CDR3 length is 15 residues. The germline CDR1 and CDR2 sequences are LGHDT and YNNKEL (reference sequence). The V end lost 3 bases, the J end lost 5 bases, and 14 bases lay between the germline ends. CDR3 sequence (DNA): TGTGCCAGCAGCCATCAAACCCGAATGGACAATGAGCAGTTCTTC. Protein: CASSHQTRMDNEQFF.

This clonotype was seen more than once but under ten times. In DNA, the CDR3 is TGTGCCAGCAGCCAAGCGGGGACTAGCTACAATGAGCAGTTCTTC. Translation: CASSQAGTSYNEQFF. The chain has TRBV4-2 and TRBJ2-1; 8 bases match TRBD2. With V trimmed by 1 base and J by 3 bases, 2 bases remained unmatched. The CDR3 length is 15 residues. Germline V lookup: CDR1 LGHNA, CDR2 YNFKEQ.

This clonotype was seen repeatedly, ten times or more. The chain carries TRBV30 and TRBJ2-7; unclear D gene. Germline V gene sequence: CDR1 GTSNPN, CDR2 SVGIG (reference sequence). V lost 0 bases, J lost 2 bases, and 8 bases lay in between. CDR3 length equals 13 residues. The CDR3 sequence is CAWSVGHTYEQYF. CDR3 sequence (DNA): TGTGCCTGGAGTGTAGGTCATACCTACGAGCAGTACTTC.

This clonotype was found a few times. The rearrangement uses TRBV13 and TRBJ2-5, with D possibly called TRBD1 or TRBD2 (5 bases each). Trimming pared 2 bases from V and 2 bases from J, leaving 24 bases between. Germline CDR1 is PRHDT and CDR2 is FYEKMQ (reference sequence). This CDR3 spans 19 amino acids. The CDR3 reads CASSLKFYIKGTGQETQYF. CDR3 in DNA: TGTGCCAGCAGCTTAAAATTTTATATTAAAGGGACCGGGCAAGAGACCCAGTACTTC.